What follows are 16 T cell receptor beta chains derived from one specimen sequenced in a study of shared clonotypes between healthy human individuals. Sequencing used immunoSEQ multiplex PCR; TCRdb keeps in-frame clones, though not all of them. Here the sample spans some 95,000 clones, over 60% being singletons. Sequenced input: memory CD8+ T cells sorted from blood. The subset was: CD45RO+ cells pooled with CCR7-negative TemRA cells. These receptors came from a man aged 25-40 years in good health.

This clone turned up a few times. Within the sample, other DNA sequences also encode this same CDR3. This rearrangement joins TRBV29-1 to TRBJ1-3; the D is unclear. V was clipped by 4 bases and J by 0 bases, with 10 bases between them. The CDR3 extends over 14 amino acids. The germline V gene encodes CDR1 SQVTM and CDR2 ANQGSEA. The chain's CDR3 is CSVGLGHSGNTIYF. CDR3 DNA: TGCAGCGTTGGGTTGGGCCACTCTGGAAACACCATATATTTT.

The chain recombines TRBV18 with TRBJ2-7, with TRBD1 identical over 12 bases. After removal of 6 bases from V and 6 bases from J, the junction contained 12 bases not matched to a gene. The CDR3 is 16 residues long. Germline V gene sequence: CDR1 KGHSH, CDR2 LQKENI. The CDR3 loop reads CASSPNLGQGASEQYF. Here the CDR3 DNA reads TGTGCCAGCTCTCCAAATTTGGGACAGGGGGCAAGCGAGCAGTACTTC.

The rearrangement uses TRBV27 and TRBJ2-7; 9 nucleotides line up with TRBD2. The trim removed 2 bases at V and 6 bases at J, leaving 8 bases unmatched. This CDR3 is built from 15 residues. Germline V CDR1 and CDR2: MNHEY, SMNVEV (reference sequence). CDR3 in amino acids: CASSLIGGREGEQYF. DNA for the CDR3: TGTGCCAGCAGTTTAATTGGCGGGAGGGAGGGCGAGCAGTACTTC.

The chain joins TRBV19 to TRBJ2-2, with D perhaps matching TRBD2 (6 bases). CDR1 LNHDA and CDR2 SQIVND come from the germline V gene (reference sequence). This CDR3 has 17 residues. The V gene lost 6 bases and the J gene lost 4 bases, with 21 bases spanning the gap. CDR3 sequence: CASSSPGGSGLTGELFF. The DNA of the CDR3 is TGTGCCAGTAGCTCACCCGGGGGTAGCGGACTCACCGGGGAGCTGTTTTTT.

V gene TRBV25-1 combines with J gene TRBJ2-7, with 9 bases identical to TRBD1. Germline loops: CDR1 MGHDK, CDR2 SYGVNS. Trimming cost V 4 bases and J 2 bases; bases outside gene matches: 9. This CDR3 comprises 16 residues. CDR3 region: CASSGIRDRATYEQYF. The CDR3 DNA follows: TGTGCCAGCAGTGGGATCCGGGACAGGGCCACCTACGAGCAGTACTTC.

The rearrangement links TRBV13 to TRBJ2-5; TRBD2 agrees at 15 bases. This CDR3 is 16 amino acids long. In germline, CDR1 is PRHDT, CDR2 FYEKMQ (reference sequence). The V and J ends lost 5 bases and 6 bases, in that order; junction bases with no gene match: 7. CDR3 in DNA: TGTGCCAGCAGCCCGTGGACTAGCGGGAGGGCCCAGACCCAGTACTTC. Residues: CASSPWTSGRAQTQYF.

This chain joins TRBV27 and TRBJ2-7; D is undetermined. The CDR3 totals 12 residues. Trimming removed 4 bases from V and 4 bases from J, with 8 bases in between. The germline gives CDR1 MNHEY, CDR2 SMNVEV (reference sequence). The CDR3 is CASSSGPYEQYF. The CDR3 bases are TGTGCCAGCAGTTCCGGTCCTTACGAGCAGTACTTC.

The chain links TRBV28 to TRBJ2-7, with D unclear. Germline V gene data show CDR1 as MDHEN and CDR2 as SYDVKM. V was cut by 4 bases and J by 2 bases, with 12 bases left in between. CDR3 length: 14 residues. As DNA, the CDR3 is TGTGCCAGCAGTTCTGGGGTTCTCCCCTACGAGCAGTACTTC. As protein: CASSSGVLPYEQYF.

The V call is TRBV6-1, the J call TRBJ2-5, with TRBD1 as a possible D gene (6 bases). This CDR3 is 15 amino acids long. Trimming removed 5 bases at V and 2 bases at J, with 15 bases between. The germline V gene encodes CDR1 MNHNS and CDR2 SASEGT. The CDR3 protein is CASSSTGNVQETQYF. The CDR3, as DNA: TGTGCCAGCAGTAGCACAGGGAACGTACAAGAGACCCAGTACTTC.

The chain recombines TRBV7-7 with TRBJ1-4; D may be TRBD1 (5 bases). Trimming took off 1 base at V and 8 bases at J, with 8 bases between the two ends. CDR1 is SSHAT, CDR2 FNYEAQ, per germline (reference sequence). The CDR3 sequence is 13 residues long. CDR3 sequence (DNA): TGTGCCAGCAGCTTAGTGAGGGGAGAAAAACTGTTTTTT. Amino acid sequence: CASSLVRGEKLFF.

The chain's CDR3 is CASSLRTGVGPEAFF. The DNA for the CDR3 is TGTGCCAGCAGCTTACGGACAGGGGTAGGTCCTGAAGCTTTCTTT. V is TRBV7-6 and J is TRBJ1-1, with 9 bases fitting TRBD1. The CDR3 extends over 15 amino acids. V trimming: 2 bases; J trimming: 6 bases; junction bases outside the gene matches: 7. Germline loops: CDR1 SGHVS, CDR2 FNYEAQ.

The rearrangement uses TRBV11-2 and TRBJ2-7, with TRBD2 identical over 9 bases. V was clipped by 2 bases and J by 3 bases; unmatched bases: 5. Looked up from germline, CDR1 is SGHAT and CDR2 is FQNNGV. The CDR3 consists of 15 residues. The CDR3 region is CASSLTSSGIYEQYF. The CDR3 nucleotides are TGTGCCAGCAGCTTAACGTCTAGCGGGATCTACGAGCAGTACTTC.

J is TRBJ2-2 and V is TRBV14; tentative D call: TRBD1 (5 bases). The germline V and J ends were trimmed by 1 base and 4 bases, with 10 bases remaining between them. The CDR3 length is 15 residues. Germline CDR1 reads SGHDN; CDR2 reads FVKESK. Here the CDR3 DNA reads TGTGCCAGCAGCCAAGCCAGGGCTGGCACCGGGGAGCTGTTTTTT. It yields the protein CASSQARAGTGELFF.

The V call is TRBV5-5, the J call TRBJ2-6; D gene uncertain. The CDR3 spans 16 residues. V was trimmed by 0 bases and J by 2 bases, leaving 9 bases between them. Germline-derived CDR1 and CDR2 are SGHKS and YYEKEE (reference sequence). The DNA of the CDR3 is TGTGCCAGCAGCTTGGGATGGGGTACTGGGGCCAACGTCCTGACTTTC. It codes for CASSLGWGTGANVLTF.

The V call is TRBV11-2, the J call TRBJ2-1; 7 nucleotides line up with TRBD1. Germline V lookup: CDR1 SGHAT, CDR2 FQNNGV. The CDR3 loop spans 15 amino acids. Losses at the gene ends were 3 bases for V and 6 bases for J; bases not matched to a gene: 8. The CDR3 nucleotides are TGTGCCAGCAGCTTCTCCTCGCCAGGGGGCAATGAGCAGTTCTTC. It yields the protein CASSFSSPGGNEQFF.

V is TRBV7-6 and J is TRBJ2-5, with D unclear. CDR1 is SGHVS and CDR2 is FNYEAQ in the germline V gene. Trimming took 5 bases from V and 7 from J, leaving 20 bases between them. This CDR3 has 15 residues. CDR3 region: CASSNERFPWGTQYF. The CDR3 bases are TGTGCCAGCAGCAACGAAAGGTTCCCGTGGGGGACCCAGTACTTC.